These T cell receptor beta chains were read from a single sample in a study of blood T cells in healthy people across ages. TCRdb fed the 5' RACE reads into MiXCR, producing one record per CDR3 protein. The repertoire holds about 1,500,000 distinct CDR3 sequences, with approximately 30% as singletons. Sequenced: blood. The source of these receptors is a woman aged 25 to 39 in good health. Each CDR3 is given with its conserved first and last residue. D genes are given only for firm matches. Size tells how often a clone was seen (once, few, many) or the class of an expanded clone, and some rows leave it out.

TRBJ1-4,.,TRBV24-1,few,CATSDRDEKLFF,TGTGCCACCAGTGACCGCGATGAAAAACTGTTTTTT
TRBJ1-5,.,TRBV9,.,CASSVGPNNQPRHF,TGTGCCAGCAGCGTAGGACCGAACAATCAGCCCCGGCATTTT
TRBJ2-1,.,TRBV20-1,.,CSARSQGQMGGEQFF,TGCAGTGCCCGTTCACAGGGACAAATGGGCGGTGAGCAGTTCTTC
TRBJ1-1,.,TRBV6-5,few,CASSYSNYRVGSEAFF,TGTGCCAGCAGTTACTCGAATTACAGGGTGGGGTCTGAAGCTTTCTTT
TRBJ2-1,.,TRBV19,many,CASSIGTYNEQFF,TGTGCCAGTAGTATAGGGACTTACAATGAGCAGTTCTTC
TRBJ2-3,TRBD1,TRBV28,.,CVSSPDRAGTDTQYF,TGTGTCAGCAGCCCTGACAGGGCCGGCACAGATACGCAGTATTTT
TRBJ2-7,.,TRBV20-1,many,CSAREELVSYEQYF,TGCAGTGCTAGAGAGGAGCTAGTGTCCTACGAGCAGTACTTC
TRBJ1-2,.,TRBV7-2,.,CASSQGGQVYTF,TGTGCCAGCAGCCAGGGTGGACAAGTTTACACCTTC
TRBJ2-5,TRBD2,TRBV9,few,CASSVAGGPQETQYF,TGTGCCAGCAGCGTAGCGGGGGGGCCCCAAGAGACCCAGTACTTC
TRBJ2-7,TRBD2,TRBV7-9,.,CASSLIAGGLYEQYF,TGTGCCAGCAGCTTAATAGCGGGAGGCCTCTACGAGCAGTACTTC
TRBJ2-5,TRBD2,TRBV11-2,many,CASSLAGGTETQYF,TGTGCCAGCAGCTTGGCGGGGGGCACAGAGACCCAGTACTTC
TRBJ2-7,.,TRBV12-5,few,CASGLVLYEQYF,TGTGCTAGTGGTTTGGTACTCTACGAGCAGTACTTC
TRBJ1-2,TRBD1,TRBV6-5,few,CASSYSRTGENGYTF,TGTGCCAGCAGCTACTCCCGGACAGGGGAAAATGGCTACACCTTC
TRBJ1-1,.,TRBV6-5,few,CVAGRGSTEAFF,TGTGTAGCGGGTAGGGGGAGCACTGAAGCTTTCTTT
TRBJ1-1,.,TRBV29-1,.,CSVLGDTAEAFF,TGCAGCGTCCTGGGGGACACCGCTGAAGCTTTCTTT
TRBJ2-1,TRBD2,TRBV5-1,.,CASSFGERGGHEQFF,TGCGCCAGCAGCTTCGGCGAGCGGGGGGGCCATGAGCAGTTCTTC
TRBJ2-1,.,TRBV2,.,CASSNRHEQFF,TGTGCCAGCAGTAATCGGCATGAGCAGTTCTTC
TRBJ2-1,.,TRBV12-3/TRBV12-4,few,CASTSLRNLEQFF,TGTGCCAGCACTTCCCTTAGGAATCTTGAGCAGTTCTTC
TRBJ1-1,TRBD1,TRBV14,.,CASSLRPGQKSTEAFF,TGTGCCAGCAGCCTTAGACCGGGACAGAAGAGCACTGAAGCTTTCTTT
TRBJ2-1,.,TRBV7-2,.,CASSWAYNEQFF,TGTGCCAGCAGCTGGGCCTACAATGAGCAGTTCTTC
TRBJ1-2,.,TRBV24-1,.,CASQGAGGGYTF,TGTGCCTCACAGGGCGCTGGGGGTGGCTACACCTTC
TRBJ1-5,.,TRBV15,few,CATSRADRGDQPQHF,TGTGCCACCAGCAGAGCCGACCGGGGGGATCAGCCCCAGCATTTT
TRBJ2-1,.,TRBV6-5,few,CASSYSRQSEQFF,TGTGCCAGCAGTTACTCGAGACAGAGTGAGCAGTTCTTC
TRBJ2-5,TRBD2,TRBV2,.,CTSRWTSGSETQYF,TGTACCAGCAGATGGACTAGCGGGAGTGAGACCCAGTACTTC
TRBJ2-5,.,TRBV9,.,CASSKGSSETQYF,TGTGCCAGCAGCAAAGGGTCCTCGGAGACCCAGTACTTC
TRBJ2-1,.,TRBV5-5,many,CASSPRSEGYGQFF,TGTGCCAGCAGCCCTCGTTCCGAGGGGTACGGGCAGTTCTTC
TRBJ2-3,TRBD2,TRBV4-3,.,CASSQDLRRSGIADTQYF,TGCGCCAGCAGCCAAGATCTCAGACGGAGCGGGATTGCAGATACGCAGTATTTT
TRBJ2-7,.,TRBV6-5,.,CASSLTAVSIGEQYF,TGTGCCAGCAGCCTGACCGCGGTCAGTATCGGCGAGCAGTACTTC
TRBJ2-7,TRBD1,TRBV12-5,few,CASGNGQAYEQYF,TGTGCTAGTGGTAACGGACAGGCCTACGAGCAGTACTTC
TRBJ2-5,.,TRBV20-1,.,CSAGGLAANQETQYF,TGCAGTGCTGGGGGGCTAGCGGCGAACCAAGAGACCCAGTACTTC
TRBJ2-7,TRBD1,TRBV5-1,many,CASSSTGVAYEQYF,TGTGCCAGCAGTTCGACAGGGGTTGCCTACGAGCAGTACTTC
TRBJ1-2,.,TRBV12-3/TRBV12-4,many,CASSRYGYTF,TGTGCCAGCAGTCGTTATGGCTACACCTTC
TRBJ2-1,.,TRBV10-3,.,CAISFDSSLGEQFF,TGTGCCATCAGCTTCGACTCGTCGTTGGGCGAGCAGTTCTTC
TRBJ2-7,TRBD2,TRBV7-9,.,CASRKERASGSHEQYF,TGTGCCAGCAGAAAAGAACGTGCTAGCGGGAGCCACGAGCAGTACTTC
TRBJ2-7,.,TRBV25-1,.,CAGSHYEQYF,TGTGCCGGCAGTCACTACGAGCAGTACTTC
TRBJ2-7,.,TRBV30,few,CAWTGQGEEQYF,TGTGCCTGGACGGGGCAGGGTGAAGAGCAGTACTTC
TRBJ2-5,TRBD2,TRBV11-3,.,CASSFSSGSKNEQYF,TGTGCCAGCAGCTTTTCTAGCGGGAGTAAGAATGAGCAGTACTTC
TRBJ1-4,.,TRBV6-5,few,CASSYSQITNEKLFF,TGTGCCAGCAGTTACTCGCAGATAACTAATGAAAAACTGTTTTTT
TRBJ1-2,TRBD1,TRBV5-6,.,CASSFASGTGNYGYTF,TGTGCCAGCAGCTTTGCGTCCGGGACAGGAAACTATGGCTACACCTTC
TRBJ1-1,.,TRBV29-1,.,CGVSYIEAFF,TGCGGCGTTTCCTACATTGAAGCTTTCTTT
TRBJ2-7,.,TRBV5-5,.,CASSLASRTAYEQYF,TGTGCCAGCAGCTTGGCCTCTCGGACAGCCTACGAGCAGTACTTC
TRBJ2-7,TRBD1,TRBV6-6,few,CASRTPGQGLDEQYF,TGTGCCAGCAGAACACCGGGACAGGGGCTCGACGAGCAGTACTTC